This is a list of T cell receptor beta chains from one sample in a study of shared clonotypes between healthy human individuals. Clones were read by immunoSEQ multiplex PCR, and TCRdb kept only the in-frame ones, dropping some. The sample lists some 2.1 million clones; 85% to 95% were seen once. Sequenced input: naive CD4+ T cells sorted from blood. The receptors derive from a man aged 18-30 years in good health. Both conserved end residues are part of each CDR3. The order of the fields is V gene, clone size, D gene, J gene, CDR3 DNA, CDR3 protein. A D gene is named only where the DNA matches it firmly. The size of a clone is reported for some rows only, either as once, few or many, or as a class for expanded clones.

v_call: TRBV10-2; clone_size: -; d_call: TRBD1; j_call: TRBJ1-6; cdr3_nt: TGCGCCACTGATTCCGGGACAGTGGGATCACCCCTCCACTTT; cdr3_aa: CATDSGTVGSPLHF
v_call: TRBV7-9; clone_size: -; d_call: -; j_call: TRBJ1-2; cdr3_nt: TGTGCCAGCACCCAATCTGAGACGAGGGCGGGTGGCTACACCTTC; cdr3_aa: CASTQSETRAGGYTF
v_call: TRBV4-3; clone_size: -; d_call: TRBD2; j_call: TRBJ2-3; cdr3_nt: TGCGCCAGCAGCCCACTCCTAGCGGGAGGGTCAGATACGCAGTATTTT; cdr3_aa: CASSPLLAGGSDTQYF
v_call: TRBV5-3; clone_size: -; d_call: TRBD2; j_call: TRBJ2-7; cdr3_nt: TGTGCCAGAAGCTTGGCCCTACTAGCGGCTTACGAGCAGTACTTC; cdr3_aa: CARSLALLAAYEQYF
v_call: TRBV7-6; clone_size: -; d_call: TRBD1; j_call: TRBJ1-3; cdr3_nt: TGTGCCAGCAGCTTAAACAGGGGGTTCTCTGGAAACACCATATATTTT; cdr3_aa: CASSLNRGFSGNTIYF
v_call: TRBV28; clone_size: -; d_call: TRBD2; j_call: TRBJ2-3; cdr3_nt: TGTGCCAGCAAAAGCGGGGGCACAGATACGCAGTATTTT; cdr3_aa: CASKSGGTDTQYF
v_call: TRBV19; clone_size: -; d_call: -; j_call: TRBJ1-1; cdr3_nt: TGTGCCAGTAGTCCCCGGGAGAGGCTGACTGAAGCTTTCTTT; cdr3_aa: CASSPRERLTEAFF
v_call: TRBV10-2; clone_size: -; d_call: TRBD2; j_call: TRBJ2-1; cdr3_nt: TGCGCCAGCCAGCGGGAGTTCCCCTACAATGAGCAGTTCTTC; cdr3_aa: CASQREFPYNEQFF
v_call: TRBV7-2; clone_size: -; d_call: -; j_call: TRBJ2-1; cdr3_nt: TGTGCCAGCAGCTTAACTCCTAGGGCCGATGAGCAGTTCTTC; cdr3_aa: CASSLTPRADEQFF
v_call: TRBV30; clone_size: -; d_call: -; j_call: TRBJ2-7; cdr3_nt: TGTGCCTGGAGTGTACGGCAGGCGGGGGAGCAGTACTTC; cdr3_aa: CAWSVRQAGEQYF
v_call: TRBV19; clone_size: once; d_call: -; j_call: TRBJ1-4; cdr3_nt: TGTGCCAGTGGTTACCGAAATGAAAAACTGTTTTTT; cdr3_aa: CASGYRNEKLFF
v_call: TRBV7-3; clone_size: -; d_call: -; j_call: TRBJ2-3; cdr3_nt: TGTGCCAGCAGCCCCCTGGGGGCAGATACGCAGTATTTT; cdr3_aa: CASSPLGADTQYF
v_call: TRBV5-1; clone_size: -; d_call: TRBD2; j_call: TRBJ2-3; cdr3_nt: TGCGCCAGCATCCTCGGTCAGCGGGAGAGCACAGATACGCAGTATTTT; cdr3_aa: CASILGQRESTDTQYF
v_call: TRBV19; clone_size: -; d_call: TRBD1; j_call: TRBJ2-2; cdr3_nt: TGTGCCAGTAGTGCCGGGACAGCAAACACCGGGGAGCTGTTTTTT; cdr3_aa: CASSAGTANTGELFF
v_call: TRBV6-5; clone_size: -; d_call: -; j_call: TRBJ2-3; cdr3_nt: TGTGCCAGCAGTTACCTGAGAACAGATACGCAGTATTTT; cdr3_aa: CASSYLRTDTQYF
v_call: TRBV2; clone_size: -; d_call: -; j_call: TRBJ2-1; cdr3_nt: TGTGCCAGCAGTGTTTCCGGGTGGGAGCAGTTCTTC; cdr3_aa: CASSVSGWEQFF